The sequence of this TCR beta chain was determined in a study of T cells after yellow fever vaccination. Whole-study context: SMART-Seq v4 Ultra Low Input handled preparation of low-cell-number fractions.

The germline gives CDR1 SGHRS, CDR2 YFSETQ. With 4 bases removed from V and 4 bases from J, the gap between germline ends came to 9 bases. This CDR3 comprises 14 residues. Concerning this clonotype itself: Its antigen is unknown.

General study points: Reappearing after the booster were most of the clones from primary vaccination (about 96% CD4, 88% CD8). Abundant clonotypes from the bulk population could contaminate FACS-sorted repertoires.

By 5'RACE template switching, TCR cDNA was produced, with a universal primer site and UMIs added in the process. TCRdb used MiXCR to reprocess the 5' RACE reads, holding one entry per CDR3 protein. The data hold about 330,000 distinct CDR3 sequences, with less than 9.5% observed a single time. The sequences come from PBMCs, collected roughly 45 days after the first yellow fever vaccination. This TCR derives from a man between 18 and 29 years old who received the YFV17D yellow fever vaccine. This sequence joins TRBV5-1 and TRBJ2-6, with a weak D call TRBD1 (6 bases). The CDR3 sequence: CASSQGYGANVLTF. The CDR3 DNA reads TGCGCCAGCAGCCAGGGGTACGGGGCCAACGTCCTGACTTTC. Using reference TRBV5-1 and TRBJ2-6 for the parts outside the CDR3, the full variable domain is KAGVTQTPRYLIKTRGQQVTLSCSPISGHRSVSWYQQTPGQGLQFLFEYFSETQRNKGNFPGRFSGRQFSNSRSEMNVSTLELGDSALYLCASSQGYGANVLTFGAGSRLTVL.